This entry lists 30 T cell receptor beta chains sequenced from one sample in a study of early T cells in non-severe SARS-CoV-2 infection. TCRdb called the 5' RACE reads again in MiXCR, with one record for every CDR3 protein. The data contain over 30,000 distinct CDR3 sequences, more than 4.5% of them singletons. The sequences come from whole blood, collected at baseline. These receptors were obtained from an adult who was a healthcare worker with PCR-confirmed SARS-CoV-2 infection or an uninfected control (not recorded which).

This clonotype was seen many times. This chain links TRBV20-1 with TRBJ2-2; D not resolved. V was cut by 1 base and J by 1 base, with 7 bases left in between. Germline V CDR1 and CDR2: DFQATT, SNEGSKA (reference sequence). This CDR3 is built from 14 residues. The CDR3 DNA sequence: TGCAGTGCTAGAGGTGACTTGAACACCGGGGAGCTGTTTTTT. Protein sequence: CSARGDLNTGELFF.

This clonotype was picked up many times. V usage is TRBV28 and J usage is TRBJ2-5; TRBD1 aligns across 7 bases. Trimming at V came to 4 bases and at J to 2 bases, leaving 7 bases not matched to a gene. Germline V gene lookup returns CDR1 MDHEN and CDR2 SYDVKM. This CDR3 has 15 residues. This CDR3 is CASSSPGTAQETQYF. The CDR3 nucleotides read TGTGCCAGCAGTTCGCCCGGGACAGCTCAAGAGACCCAGTACTTC. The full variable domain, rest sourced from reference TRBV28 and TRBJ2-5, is DVKVTQSSRYLVKRTGEKVFLECVQDMDHENMFWYRQDPGLGLRLIYFSYDVKMKEKGDIPEGYSVSREKKERFSLILESASTNQTSMYLCASSSPGTAQETQYFGPGTRLLVL.

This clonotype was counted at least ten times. CDR3: CASSSVNVVSGGNQPQHF. For the CDR3, the DNA is TGTGCCAGCAGTTCAGTCAATGTGGTTTCTGGTGGCAATCAGCCCCAGCATTTT. The chain recombines TRBV6-2 or TRBV6-3 with TRBJ1-5; D gene uncertain. The CDR3 runs to 18 residues. Germline CDR1 reads MNHEY; CDR2 reads SVGEGT. The V gene lost 4 bases and the J gene lost 2 bases, with 21 bases spanning the gap.

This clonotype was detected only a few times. CDR3 DNA: TGTGCCAGCACCCCCCGGCGCTTTCAGCCCCAGCATTTT. It specifies CASTPRRFQPQHF. V is TRBV5-6 and J is TRBJ1-5; D uncertain. V was pared by 6 bases and J by 6 bases, with 13 bases between. The germline V gene has CDR1 SGHDT and CDR2 YYEEEE. CDR3 size: 13 residues.

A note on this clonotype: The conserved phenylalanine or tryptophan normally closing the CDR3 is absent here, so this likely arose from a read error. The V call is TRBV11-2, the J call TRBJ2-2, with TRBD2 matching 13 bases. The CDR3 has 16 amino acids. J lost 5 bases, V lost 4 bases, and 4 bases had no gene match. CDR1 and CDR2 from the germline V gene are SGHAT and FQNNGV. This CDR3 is CASSSKTSGRTGELFS. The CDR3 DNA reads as TGTGCCAGCAGCTCCAAGACTAGCGGGAGGACCGGGGAGCTGTTTTCT.

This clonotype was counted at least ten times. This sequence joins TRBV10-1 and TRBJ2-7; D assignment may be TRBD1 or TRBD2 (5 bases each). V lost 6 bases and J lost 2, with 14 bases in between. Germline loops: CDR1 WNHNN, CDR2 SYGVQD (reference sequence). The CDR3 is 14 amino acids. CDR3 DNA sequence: TGCGCCAGCAGACATTGGGACGTTACCTACGAGCAGTACGTC. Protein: CASRHWDVTYEQYV.

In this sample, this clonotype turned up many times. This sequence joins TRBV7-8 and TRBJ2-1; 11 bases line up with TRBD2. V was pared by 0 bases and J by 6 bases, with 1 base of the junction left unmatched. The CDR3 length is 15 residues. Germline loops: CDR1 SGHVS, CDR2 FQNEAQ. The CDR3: CASSLATSGSNEQFF. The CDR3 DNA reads TGTGCCAGCAGCTTAGCAACTAGCGGGAGCAATGAGCAGTTCTTC. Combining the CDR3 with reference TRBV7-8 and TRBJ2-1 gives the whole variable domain GAGVSQSPRYKVAKRGQDVALRCDPISGHVSLFWYQQALGQGPEFLTYFQNEAQLDKSGLPSDRFFAERPEGSVSTLKIQRTQQEDSAVYLCASSLATSGSNEQFFGPGTRLTVL.

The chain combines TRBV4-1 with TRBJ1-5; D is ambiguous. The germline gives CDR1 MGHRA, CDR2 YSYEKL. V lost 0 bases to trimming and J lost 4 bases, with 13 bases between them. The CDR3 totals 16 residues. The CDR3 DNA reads TGCGCCAGCAGCCAAGATCAACCGTACTCAAATCAGCCCCAGCATTTT. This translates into CASSQDQPYSNQPQHF.

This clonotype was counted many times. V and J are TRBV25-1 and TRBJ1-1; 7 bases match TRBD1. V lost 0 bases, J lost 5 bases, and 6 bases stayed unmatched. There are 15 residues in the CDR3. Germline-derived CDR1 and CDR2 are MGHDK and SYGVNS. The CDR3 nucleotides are TGTGCCAGCAGTGAATACCATACACAGGGGACTGAAGCTTTCTTT. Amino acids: CASSEYHTQGTEAFF.

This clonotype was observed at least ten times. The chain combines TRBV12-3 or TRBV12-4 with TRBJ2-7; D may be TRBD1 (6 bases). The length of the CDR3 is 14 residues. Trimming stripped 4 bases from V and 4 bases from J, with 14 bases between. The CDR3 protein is CASSYGQLLYEQYF. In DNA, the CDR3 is TGTGCCAGCAGTTATGGACAGCTCCTTTACGAGCAGTACTTC.

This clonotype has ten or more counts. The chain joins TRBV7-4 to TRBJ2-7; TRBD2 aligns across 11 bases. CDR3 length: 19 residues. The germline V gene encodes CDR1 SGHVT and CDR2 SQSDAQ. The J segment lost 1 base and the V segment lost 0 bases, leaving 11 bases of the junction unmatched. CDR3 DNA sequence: TGTGCCAGCAGCTTAGCGCTCCGGCCTAGCGGGAGGCTGTCCTACGAGCAGTACGTC. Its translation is CASSLALRPSGRLSYEQYV.

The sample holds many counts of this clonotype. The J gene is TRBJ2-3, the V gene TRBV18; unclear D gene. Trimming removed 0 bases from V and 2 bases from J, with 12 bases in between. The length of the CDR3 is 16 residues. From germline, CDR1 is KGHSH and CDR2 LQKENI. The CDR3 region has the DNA TGTGCCAGCTCACCACCGGGCAGCTTCAACACAGATACGCAGTATTTT. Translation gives CASSPPGSFNTDTQYF.

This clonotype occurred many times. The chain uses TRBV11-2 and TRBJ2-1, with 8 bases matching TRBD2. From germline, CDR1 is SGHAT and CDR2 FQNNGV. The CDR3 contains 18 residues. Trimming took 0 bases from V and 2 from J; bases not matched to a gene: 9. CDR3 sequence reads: CASSLDGPGLGTYNEQFF. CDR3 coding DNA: TGTGCCAGCAGCTTAGACGGTCCGGGACTAGGGACCTACAATGAGCAGTTCTTC.

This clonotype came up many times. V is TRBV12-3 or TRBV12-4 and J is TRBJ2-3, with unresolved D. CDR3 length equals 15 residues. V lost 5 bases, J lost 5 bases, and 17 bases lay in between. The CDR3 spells CASSREPSQQDTQYF. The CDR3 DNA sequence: TGTGCCAGCAGTCGTGAACCGTCGCAGCAAGATACGCAGTATTTT.

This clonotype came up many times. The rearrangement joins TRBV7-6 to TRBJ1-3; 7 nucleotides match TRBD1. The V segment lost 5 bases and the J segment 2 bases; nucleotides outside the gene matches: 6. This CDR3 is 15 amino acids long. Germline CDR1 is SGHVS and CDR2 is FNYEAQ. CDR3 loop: CASSPRQGTGNTIYF. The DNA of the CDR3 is TGTGCCAGCAGCCCCCGACAGGGAACTGGAAACACCATATATTTT.

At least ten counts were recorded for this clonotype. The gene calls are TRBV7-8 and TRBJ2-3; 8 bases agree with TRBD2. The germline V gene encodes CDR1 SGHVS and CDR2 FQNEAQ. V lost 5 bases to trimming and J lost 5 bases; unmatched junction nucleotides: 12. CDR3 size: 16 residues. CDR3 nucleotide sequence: TGTGCCAGCAGCCCCCGGCCCAGCGGGAGCTTAGATACGCAGTATTTT. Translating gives CASSPRPSGSLDTQYF. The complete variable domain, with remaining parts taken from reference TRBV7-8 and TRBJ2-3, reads GAGVSQSPRYKVAKRGQDVALRCDPISGHVSLFWYQQALGQGPEFLTYFQNEAQLDKSGLPSDRFFAERPEGSVSTLKIQRTQQEDSAVYLCASSPRPSGSLDTQYFGPGTRLTVL.

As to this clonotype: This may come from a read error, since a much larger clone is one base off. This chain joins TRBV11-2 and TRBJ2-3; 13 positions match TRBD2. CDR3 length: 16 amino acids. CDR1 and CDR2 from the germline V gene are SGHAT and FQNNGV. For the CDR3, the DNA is TGTGCCAGCAGCTTAGATCGACTAGCGGGAGGAGATTCGCAGTATTTT. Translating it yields CASSLDRLAGGDSQYF. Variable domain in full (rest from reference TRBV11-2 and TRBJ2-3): EAGVAQSPRYKIIEKRQSVAFWCNPISGHATLYWYQQILGQGPKLLIQFQNNGVVDDSQLPKDRFSAERLKGVDSTLKIQPAKLEDSAVYLCASSLDRLAGGDSQYFGPGTRLTVL.

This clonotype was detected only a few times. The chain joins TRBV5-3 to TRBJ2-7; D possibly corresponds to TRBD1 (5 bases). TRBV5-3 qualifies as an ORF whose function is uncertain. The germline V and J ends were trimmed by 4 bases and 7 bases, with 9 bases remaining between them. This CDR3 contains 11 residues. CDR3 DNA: TGTGCCAGAAGCCAATCAGGGGAGCAGTACGTC. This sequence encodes CARSQSGEQYV.

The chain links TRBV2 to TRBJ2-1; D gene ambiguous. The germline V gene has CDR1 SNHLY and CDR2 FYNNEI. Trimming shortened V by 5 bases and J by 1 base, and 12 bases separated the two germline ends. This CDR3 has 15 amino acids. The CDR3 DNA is TGTGCCAGCAGTCAGAACGCACCTTCCTACAATGAGCAGTTCTTC. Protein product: CASSQNAPSYNEQFF.

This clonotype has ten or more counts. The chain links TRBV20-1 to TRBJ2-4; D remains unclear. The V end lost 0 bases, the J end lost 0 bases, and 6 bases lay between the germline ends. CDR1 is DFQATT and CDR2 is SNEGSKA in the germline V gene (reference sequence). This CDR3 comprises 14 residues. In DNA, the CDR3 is TGCAGTGCTAGAGATTCACTAGCCAAAAACATTCAGTACTTC. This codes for CSARDSLAKNIQYF.

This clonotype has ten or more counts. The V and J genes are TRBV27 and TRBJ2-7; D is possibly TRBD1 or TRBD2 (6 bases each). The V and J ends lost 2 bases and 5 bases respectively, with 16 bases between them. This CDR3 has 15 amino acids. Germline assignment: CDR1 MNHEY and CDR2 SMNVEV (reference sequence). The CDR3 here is CASSLRFHGGHEQYF. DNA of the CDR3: TGTGCCAGCAGTTTAAGATTTCATGGGGGGCACGAGCAGTACTTC.

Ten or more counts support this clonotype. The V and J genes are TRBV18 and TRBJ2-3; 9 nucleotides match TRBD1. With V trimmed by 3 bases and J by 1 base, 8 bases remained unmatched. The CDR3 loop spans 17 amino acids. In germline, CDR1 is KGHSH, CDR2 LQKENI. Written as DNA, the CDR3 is TGTGCCAGCTCACCGAAGAGGACAGGGGTCGGCACAGATACGCAGTATTTT. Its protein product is CASSPKRTGVGTDTQYF.

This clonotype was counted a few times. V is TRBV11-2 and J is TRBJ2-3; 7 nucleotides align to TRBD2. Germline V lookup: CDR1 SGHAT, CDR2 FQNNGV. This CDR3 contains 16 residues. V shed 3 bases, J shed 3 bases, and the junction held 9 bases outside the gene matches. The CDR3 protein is CASSFVNAGVTDTQYF. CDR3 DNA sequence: TGTGCCAGCAGCTTCGTCAATGCGGGAGTGACAGATACGCAGTATTTT.

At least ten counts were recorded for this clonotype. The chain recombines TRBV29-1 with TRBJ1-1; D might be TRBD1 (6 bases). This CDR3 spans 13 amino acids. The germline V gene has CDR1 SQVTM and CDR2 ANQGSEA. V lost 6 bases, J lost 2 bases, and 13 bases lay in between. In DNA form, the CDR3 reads TGCAGCGTAACGACGGGGGCCAACACTGAAGCTTTCTTT. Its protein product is CSVTTGANTEAFF.

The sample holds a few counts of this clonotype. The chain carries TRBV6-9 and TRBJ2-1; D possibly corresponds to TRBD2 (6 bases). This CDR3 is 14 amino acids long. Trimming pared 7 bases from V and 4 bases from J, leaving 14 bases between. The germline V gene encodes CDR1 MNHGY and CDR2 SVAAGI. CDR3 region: CASTTSIDYNEQFF. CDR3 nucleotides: TGTGCCAGCACCACTAGCATCGATTACAATGAGCAGTTCTTC.

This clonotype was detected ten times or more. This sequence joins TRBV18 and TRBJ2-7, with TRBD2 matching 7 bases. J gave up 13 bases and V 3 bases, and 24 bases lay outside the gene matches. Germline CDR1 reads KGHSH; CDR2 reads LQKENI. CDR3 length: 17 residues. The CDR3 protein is CASSPILPTTSGTTLYF. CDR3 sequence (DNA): TGTGCCAGCTCACCGATACTCCCAACCACGTCAGGGACTACACTCTACTTC.

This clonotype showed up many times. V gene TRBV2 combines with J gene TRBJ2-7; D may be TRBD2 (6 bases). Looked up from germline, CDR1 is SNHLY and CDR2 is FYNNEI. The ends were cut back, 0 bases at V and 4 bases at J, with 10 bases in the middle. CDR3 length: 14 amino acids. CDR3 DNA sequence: TGTGCCAGCAGTGAAGCTTTCGGGGGATACGAGCAGTACGTC. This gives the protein CASSEAFGGYEQYV.

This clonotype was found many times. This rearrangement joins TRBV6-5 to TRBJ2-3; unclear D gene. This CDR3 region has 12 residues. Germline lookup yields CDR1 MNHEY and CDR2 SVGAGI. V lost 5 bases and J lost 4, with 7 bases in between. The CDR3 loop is CASSPSSDTQYF. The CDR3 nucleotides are TGTGCCAGCAGTCCTTCTTCAGATACGCAGTATTTT.

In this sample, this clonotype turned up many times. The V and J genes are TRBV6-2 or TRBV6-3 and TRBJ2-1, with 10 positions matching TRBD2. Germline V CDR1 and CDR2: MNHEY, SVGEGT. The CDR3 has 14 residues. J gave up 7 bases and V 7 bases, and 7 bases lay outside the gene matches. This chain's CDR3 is CASTGSGRANEQFF. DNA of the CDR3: TGTGCCAGCACCGGGAGCGGGAGGGCAAATGAGCAGTTCTTC.

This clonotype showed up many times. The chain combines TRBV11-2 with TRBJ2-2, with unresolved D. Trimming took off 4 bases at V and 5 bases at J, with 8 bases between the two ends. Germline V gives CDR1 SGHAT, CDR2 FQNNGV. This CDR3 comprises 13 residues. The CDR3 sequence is CASSSTSTGELFF. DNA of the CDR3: TGTGCCAGCAGCTCGACTTCTACCGGGGAGCTGTTTTTT.